A selection of T cell receptor beta chains follows, all from one sample in a study of blood T cell repertoires in COVID-19. Sequencing was performed with immunoSEQ multiplex PCR; in TCRdb, only in-frame clones are kept and a portion is missing. The sample yields tens of thousands of clones, roughly 78% seen once. Sequenced input: peripheral blood. Every receptor here comes from a human donor in a cohort sampled during active COVID-19. The conserved cysteine and the conserved F or W are not part of the CDR3 here. Each record gives: J gene, CDR3 length, V gene, CDR3 protein.

j_gene: TRBJ1-2; len: 12; v_gene: TRBV10-3; CDR3aa: AISALTGNYGYT
j_gene: TRBJ2-3; len: 12; v_gene: TRBV5-1; CDR3aa: ASSLVAKTDTQY
j_gene: TRBJ1-5; len: 13; v_gene: TRBV19; CDR3aa: ASSIDRRQDQPQH
j_gene: TRBJ2-1; len: 13; v_gene: TRBV28; CDR3aa: ASIPSSGTWGEQF
j_gene: TRBJ2-7; len: 15; v_gene: TRBV5-1; CDR3aa: ASSLAEGGLWAYEQY
j_gene: TRBJ1-2; len: 10; v_gene: TRBV2; CDR3aa: ASTGTAYGYT
j_gene: TRBJ1-2; len: 14; v_gene: TRBV4-1; CDR3aa: ASSQPSRGRNYGYT
j_gene: TRBJ2-3; len: 12; v_gene: TRBV6-1; CDR3aa: ASSEAGVTDTQY
j_gene: TRBJ1-4; len: 13; v_gene: TRBV10-1; CDR3aa: ASSARGGRGEKLF
j_gene: TRBJ1-5; len: 13; v_gene: TRBV7-2; CDR3aa: ASSSDRALTQPQH
j_gene: TRBJ1-5; len: 14; v_gene: TRBV7-9; CDR3aa: ASSSWRGASNQPQH
j_gene: TRBJ2-5; len: 14; v_gene: TRBV9; CDR3aa: ASSPRTGLKGETQY
j_gene: TRBJ2-7; len: 14; v_gene: TRBV5-6; CDR3aa: ASSLLTGTGVYEQY
j_gene: TRBJ2-7; len: 11; v_gene: TRBV18; CDR3aa: ASSPATLYEQY
j_gene: TRBJ2-3; len: 15; v_gene: TRBV7-3; CDR3aa: ASRLQGAGLATDTQY
j_gene: TRBJ2-7; len: 14; v_gene: TRBV27; CDR3aa: ASSFFNLAGGAEQY
j_gene: TRBJ2-5; len: 12; v_gene: TRBV7-9; CDR3aa: ASSSTGYQETQY
j_gene: TRBJ2-3; len: 14; v_gene: TRBV7-2; CDR3aa: ASSLAPAGNTDTQY
j_gene: TRBJ2-3; len: 13; v_gene: TRBV6-6; CDR3aa: ASSSAGGRTDTQY
j_gene: TRBJ1-1; len: 8; v_gene: TRBV20-1; CDR3aa: SAINIEAF
j_gene: TRBJ2-3; len: 13; v_gene: TRBV15; CDR3aa: ATSKRQGGPDTQY
j_gene: TRBJ1-1; len: 12; v_gene: TRBV19; CDR3aa: ASRDPGAWTEAF
j_gene: TRBJ2-5; len: 11; v_gene: TRBV5-1; CDR3aa: ASSLLGGETQY
j_gene: TRBJ1-2; len: 11; v_gene: TRBV11-2; CDR3aa: ASSSGQNYGYT
j_gene: TRBJ1-2; len: 14; v_gene: TRBV5-1; CDR3aa: ASSDAGTGGYYGYT
j_gene: TRBJ2-7; len: 12; v_gene: TRBV6-2/TRBV6-3; CDR3aa: ASSYSAGHYEQY
j_gene: TRBJ2-3; len: 12; v_gene: TRBV7-2; CDR3aa: ASSLGVGGDTQY
j_gene: TRBJ1-1; len: 11; v_gene: TRBV5-5; CDR3aa: ASSFFGDTEAF
j_gene: TRBJ1-6; len: 12; v_gene: TRBV5-1; CDR3aa: ASKDYRRDSPLH
j_gene: TRBJ2-3; len: 14; v_gene: TRBV5-4; CDR3aa: ASSLNGGLPTDTQY
j_gene: TRBJ2-3; len: 11; v_gene: TRBV6-5; CDR3aa: ASRPTNTDTQY
j_gene: TRBJ1-3; len: 15; v_gene: TRBV7-3; CDR3aa: ASSLEDRGRSGNTIY
j_gene: TRBJ2-5; len: 15; v_gene: TRBV3-1/TRBV3-2; CDR3aa: ASSQTRGGAQKETQY
j_gene: TRBJ2-2; len: 12; v_gene: TRBV19; CDR3aa: ASTIDTNTGELF
j_gene: TRBJ2-1; len: 15; v_gene: TRBV10-1; CDR3aa: ASSHPGTGDPYNEQF
j_gene: TRBJ1-6; len: 15; v_gene: TRBV13; CDR3aa: ASSLWGWGTENSPLH
j_gene: TRBJ2-7; len: 11; v_gene: TRBV14; CDR3aa: ASRPKASYEQY
j_gene: TRBJ2-2; len: 12; v_gene: TRBV7-3; CDR3aa: ATRLGQNTGELF
j_gene: TRBJ2-3; len: 14; v_gene: TRBV5-3; CDR3aa: ARSFLILRHTDTQY
j_gene: TRBJ1-5; len: 12; v_gene: TRBV5-8; CDR3aa: ASSQGHAPVPQH
j_gene: TRBJ1-3; len: 12; v_gene: TRBV18; CDR3aa: ASSLGTTGNTIY
j_gene: TRBJ1-1; len: 12; v_gene: TRBV2; CDR3aa: ATLLDTANTEAF
j_gene: TRBJ1-1; len: 14; v_gene: TRBV7-9; CDR3aa: ASSALPGQTNTEAF
j_gene: TRBJ1-2; len: 10; v_gene: TRBV28; CDR3aa: ASSSTNYGYT
j_gene: TRBJ1-5; len: 12; v_gene: TRBV18; CDR3aa: ASSPGGSNQPQH
j_gene: TRBJ2-3; len: 12; v_gene: TRBV19; CDR3aa: ASSRRGGTDTQY
j_gene: TRBJ2-2; len: 14; v_gene: TRBV5-1; CDR3aa: ASSLGQGVWTGELF
j_gene: TRBJ2-7; len: 13; v_gene: TRBV5-4; CDR3aa: ASSLGGGLSYEQY
j_gene: TRBJ1-5; len: 13; v_gene: TRBV2; CDR3aa: ASGRQGSSNQPQH
j_gene: TRBJ1-2; len: 14; v_gene: TRBV3-1/TRBV3-2; CDR3aa: ASSQDQGARFFGYT
j_gene: TRBJ2-7; len: 12; v_gene: TRBV7-6; CDR3aa: ASSYGQGIWEQY
j_gene: TRBJ2-7; len: 12; v_gene: TRBV5-1; CDR3aa: ASSLVGISYEQY
j_gene: TRBJ1-4; len: 13; v_gene: TRBV10-1; CDR3aa: ASTYKGATNEKLF
j_gene: TRBJ2-5; len: 13; v_gene: TRBV7-2; CDR3aa: ASSLELAGGKTQY
j_gene: TRBJ1-2; len: 14; v_gene: TRBV15; CDR3aa: ATSVALSTGNYGYT